In this sample, the clone carrying this T cell receptor beta chain turned up once. The source of the sample is a study of cytomegalovirus exposure and HLA in healthy donors. There are 13 residues in the CDR3. Trimming cost V 8 bases and J 7 bases, with 12 bases left between them. CDR1 and CDR2 from the germline V gene are SEHNR and FQNEAQ (reference sequence). Primers: 60 Vbeta forward and 13 Jbeta reverse. Measured with immunoSEQ multiplex PCR; TCRdb has only the in-frame clones, and not every one. Found here are roughly 200,000 clones, 80% to 85% of them singletons; the top ten hold 1.7%. This sequence joins TRBV7-9 and TRBJ1-6; tentative D call: TRBD1 (6 bases). The sequenced sample consisted of PBMCs. The clonotype originates from a woman aged 18 to 35 in good health and CMV-seronegative. This chain's CDR3 is CASSTGMNSPLHF. CDR3 nucleotides: TGTGCCAGCTCCACAGGGATGAATTCACCCCTCCACTTT.